These 10 T cell receptor beta chains originate from one sample sequenced in a study of siplizumab effects on memory and regulatory T cells. Data came from immunoSEQ multiplex PCR; TCRdb stores just in-frame clones and leaves some out. The data contain some 90,000 clones, 80% to 90% of them singletons. Sequenced: CD4+ T cells sorted from blood. Receptors originate from a human donor in good health.

The V gene is TRBV6-1, the J gene TRBJ2-1; TRBD2 matches at 9 bases. This CDR3 is 15 amino acids long. Germline CDR1 and CDR2: MNHNS and SASEGT. The V and J ends lost 2 bases and 8 bases, in that order; junction bases with no gene match: 7. CDR3 in DNA: TGTGCCAGCAGTGAATCGGGCGGGGGGGTTGATGAGCAGTTCTTC. Its protein product is CASSESGGGVDEQFF.

This chain connects TRBV19 to TRBJ2-5; 8 nucleotides match TRBD1. The CDR3 has 14 amino acids. V dropped 3 bases and J dropped 5; count of bases not matched to a gene: 5. Germline CDR1 is LNHDA and CDR2 is SQIVND (reference sequence). The CDR3: CASSIQGARETQYF. The CDR3 DNA sequence: TGTGCCAGTAGTATTCAGGGGGCGAGGGAGACCCAGTACTTC.

The V call is TRBV5-1, the J call TRBJ2-2; D gene unclear. The CDR3 runs 15 residues. Between the trimmed V and J ends, which lost 4 bases and 4 bases, there was a span of 14 bases. Looked up from germline, CDR1 is SGHRS and CDR2 is YFSETQ. CDR3 protein: CASSPRSVSTGELFF. The CDR3 bases are TGCGCCAGCAGCCCTAGGAGCGTCTCCACCGGGGAGCTGTTTTTT.

The chain uses TRBV9 and TRBJ2-2; tentative D call: TRBD1 (6 bases). Germline CDR1 is SGDLS and CDR2 is YYNGEE. Trimming removed 0 bases at V and 3 bases at J, with 9 bases between. The CDR3 consists of 15 residues. For the CDR3, the DNA is TGTGCCAGCAGCGTAGAGGGGGAGTACACCGGGGAGCTGTTTTTT. It translates to CASSVEGEYTGELFF.

This clone was counted once. The V and J genes are TRBV28 and TRBJ1-2; no clear D gene. V was trimmed by 2 bases and J by 1 base, leaving 8 bases between them. From germline, CDR1 is MDHEN and CDR2 SYDVKM. The CDR3 covers 14 residues. The CDR3 DNA reads TGTGCCAGCAGTTTACGGGGAATTAACTATGGCTACACCTTC. Encoded protein: CASSLRGINYGYTF.

V usage is TRBV7-2 and J usage is TRBJ2-3, with 8 positions matching TRBD2. This CDR3 is 15 amino acids long. Germline loops: CDR1 SGHTA, CDR2 FQGNSA. V shed 5 bases, J shed 1 base, and the junction held 5 bases outside the gene matches. The CDR3 DNA follows: TGTGCCAGCAGCCAAAGGGGACTAGGCACAGATACGCAGTATTTT. It specifies CASSQRGLGTDTQYF.

This chain's CDR3 is CASKRGISEKLFF. The CDR3 DNA reads TGTGCCAGTAAGAGGGGTATATCGGAAAAACTGTTTTTT. The V call is TRBV27, the J call TRBJ1-4; maybe TRBD1 (5 bases). CDR1 and CDR2 (germline): MNHEY, SMNVEV (reference sequence). The CDR3 spans 13 residues. Trimming removed 9 bases from V and 8 bases from J, with 16 bases in between.

The V call is TRBV6-4, the J call TRBJ2-1, with 7 bases identical to TRBD1. Trimming cost V 5 bases and J 0 bases; bases outside gene matches: 13. The CDR3 contains 18 residues. The germline CDR1 and CDR2 sequences are MRHNA and SNTAGT. The CDR3: CASSPNRQGPNSYNEQFF. The CDR3 DNA reads as TGTGCCAGCAGTCCAAACCGACAGGGTCCGAACTCCTACAATGAGCAGTTCTTC.

The chain recombines TRBV6-1 with TRBJ1-6; tentative D call: TRBD1 (5 bases). CDR1 is MNHNS, CDR2 SASEGT, per germline. This CDR3 contains 17 residues. V was clipped by 3 bases and J by 7 bases, with 19 bases between them. Written as DNA, the CDR3 is TGTGCCAGCAGTGATGGATACCGTGGGACCGGGAATTCACCCCTCCACTTT. Translating gives CASSDGYRGTGNSPLHF.

This clone was observed a handful of times. V and J are TRBV15 and TRBJ2-3, with TRBD2 matching over 7 bases. J gave up 7 bases and V 0 bases, and 19 bases lay outside the gene matches. From germline, CDR1 is LNHNV and CDR2 YYDKDF (reference sequence). The CDR3 is 19 amino acids. CDR3 bases: TGTGCCACCAGCAGAGATATCGCAGGGAAGCGGGATCTCTTTTATACGCAGTATTTT. Its translation: CATSRDIAGKRDLFYTQYF.